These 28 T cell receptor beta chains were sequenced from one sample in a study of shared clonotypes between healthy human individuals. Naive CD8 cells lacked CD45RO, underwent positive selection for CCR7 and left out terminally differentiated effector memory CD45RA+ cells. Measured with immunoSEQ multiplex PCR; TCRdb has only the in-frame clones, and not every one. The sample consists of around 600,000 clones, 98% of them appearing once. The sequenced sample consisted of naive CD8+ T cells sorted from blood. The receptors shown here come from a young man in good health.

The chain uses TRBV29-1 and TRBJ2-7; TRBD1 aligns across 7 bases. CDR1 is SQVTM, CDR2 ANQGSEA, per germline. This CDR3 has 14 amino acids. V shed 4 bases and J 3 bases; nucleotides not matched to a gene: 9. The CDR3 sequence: CSVGPQDRIYEQYF. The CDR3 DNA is TGCAGCGTTGGACCTCAGGACAGGATCTACGAGCAGTACTTC.

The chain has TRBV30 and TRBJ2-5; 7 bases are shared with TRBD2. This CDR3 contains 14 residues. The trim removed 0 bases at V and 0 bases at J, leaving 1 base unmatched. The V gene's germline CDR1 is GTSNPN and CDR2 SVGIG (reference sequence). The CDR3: CAWSVAGYQETQYF. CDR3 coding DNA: TGTGCCTGGAGTGTAGCGGGGTACCAAGAGACCCAGTACTTC.

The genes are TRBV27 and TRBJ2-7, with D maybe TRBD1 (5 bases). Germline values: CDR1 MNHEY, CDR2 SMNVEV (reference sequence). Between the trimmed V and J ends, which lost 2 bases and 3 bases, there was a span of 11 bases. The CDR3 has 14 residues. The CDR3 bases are TGTGCCAGCAGTTTAATACCAGGGAACTACGAGCAGTACTTC. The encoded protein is CASSLIPGNYEQYF.

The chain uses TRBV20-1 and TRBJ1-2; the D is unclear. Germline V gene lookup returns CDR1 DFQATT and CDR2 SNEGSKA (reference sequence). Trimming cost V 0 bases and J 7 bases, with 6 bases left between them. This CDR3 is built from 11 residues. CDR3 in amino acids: CSARDGSGYTF. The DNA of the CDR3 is TGCAGTGCTAGAGATGGGAGTGGCTACACCTTC.

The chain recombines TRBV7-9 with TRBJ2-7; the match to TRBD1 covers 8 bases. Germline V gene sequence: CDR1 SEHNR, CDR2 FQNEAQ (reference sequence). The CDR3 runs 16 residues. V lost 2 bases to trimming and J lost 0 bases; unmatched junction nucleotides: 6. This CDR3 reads CASSLRDRLSSYEQYF. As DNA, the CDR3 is TGTGCCAGCAGCTTAAGGGACAGGCTTAGCTCCTACGAGCAGTACTTC.

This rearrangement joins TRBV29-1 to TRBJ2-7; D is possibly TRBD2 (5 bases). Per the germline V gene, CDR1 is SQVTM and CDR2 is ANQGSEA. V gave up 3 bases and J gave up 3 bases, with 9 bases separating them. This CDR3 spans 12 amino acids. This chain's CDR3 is CSVEEVNYEQYF. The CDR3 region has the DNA TGCAGCGTTGAGGAGGTAAACTACGAGCAGTACTTC.

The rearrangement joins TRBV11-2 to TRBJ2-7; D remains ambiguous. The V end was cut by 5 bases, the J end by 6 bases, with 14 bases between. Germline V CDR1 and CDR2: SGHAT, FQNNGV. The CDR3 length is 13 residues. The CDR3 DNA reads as TGTGCCAGCAGCCCGCAAAAGGTTGTCGAGCAGTACTTC. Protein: CASSPQKVVEQYF.

The CDR3 loop reads CASSHGTRNEQFF. The CDR3 coding sequence is TGTGCCAGCAGCCATGGGACTCGCAATGAGCAGTTCTTC. The chain couples TRBV7-7 to TRBJ2-1; weak D call: TRBD2 (6 bases). Trimming removed 5 bases from V and 6 bases from J, with 11 bases in between. Germline-derived CDR1 and CDR2 are SSHAT and FNYEAQ (reference sequence). The CDR3 is 13 amino acids.

CDR3 DNA sequence: TGTGCCTACTCGAAAGAGGGGGACTACTATGGCTACACCTTC. Translated: CAYSKEGDYYGYTF. The rearrangement joins TRBV30 to TRBJ1-2; D perhaps matches TRBD1 (6 bases). Germline-derived CDR1 and CDR2 are GTSNPN and SVGIG (reference sequence). V shed 7 bases and J shed 3 bases, with 18 bases lying between them. The CDR3 runs 14 residues.

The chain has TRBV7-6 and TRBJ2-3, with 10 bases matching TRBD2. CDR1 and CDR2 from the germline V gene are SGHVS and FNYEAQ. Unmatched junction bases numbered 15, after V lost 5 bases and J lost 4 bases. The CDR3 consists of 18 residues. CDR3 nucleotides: TGTGCCAGCAGCCCCACCTCAACCCTAGCGGGAGTGTCAGATACGCAGTATTTT. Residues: CASSPTSTLAGVSDTQYF.

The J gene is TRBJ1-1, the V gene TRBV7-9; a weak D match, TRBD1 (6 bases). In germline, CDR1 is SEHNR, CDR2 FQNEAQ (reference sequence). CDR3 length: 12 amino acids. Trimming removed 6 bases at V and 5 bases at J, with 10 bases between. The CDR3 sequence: CASSWDMTEAFF. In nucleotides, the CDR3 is TGTGCCAGCAGTTGGGACATGACTGAAGCTTTCTTT. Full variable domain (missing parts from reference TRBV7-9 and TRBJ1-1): DTGVSQNPRHKITKRGQNVTFRCDPISEHNRLYWYRQTLGQGPEFLTYFQNEAQLEKSRLLSDRFSAERPKGSFSTLEIQRTEQGDSAMYLCASSWDMTEAFFGQGTRLTVV.

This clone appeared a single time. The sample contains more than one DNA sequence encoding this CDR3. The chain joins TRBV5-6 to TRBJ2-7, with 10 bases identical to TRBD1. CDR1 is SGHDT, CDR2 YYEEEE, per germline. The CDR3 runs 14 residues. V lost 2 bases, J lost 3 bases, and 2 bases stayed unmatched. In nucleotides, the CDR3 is TGTGCCAGCAGCTTCGGGACAGGGGTCTACGAGCAGTACTTC. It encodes CASSFGTGVYEQYF.

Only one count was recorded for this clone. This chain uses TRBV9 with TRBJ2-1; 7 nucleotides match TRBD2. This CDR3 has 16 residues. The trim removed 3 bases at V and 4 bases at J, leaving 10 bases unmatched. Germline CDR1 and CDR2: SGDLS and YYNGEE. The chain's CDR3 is CASSDLTGTMYNEQFF. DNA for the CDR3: TGTGCCAGCAGCGATCTTACCGGGACTATGTACAATGAGCAGTTCTTC.

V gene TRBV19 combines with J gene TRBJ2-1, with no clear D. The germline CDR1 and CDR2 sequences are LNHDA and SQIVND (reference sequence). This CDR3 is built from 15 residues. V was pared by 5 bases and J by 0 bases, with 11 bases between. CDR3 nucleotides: TGTGCCAGTAGTGTGACTTCCACCTCCTACAATGAGCAGTTCTTC. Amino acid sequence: CASSVTSTSYNEQFF.

The DNA for the CDR3 is TGTGCCAGCAGCTCCCGCGAGGGCCCACTCCACATGAACACTGAAGCTTTCTTT. Amino acid sequence: CASSSREGPLHMNTEAFF. The chain carries TRBV5-4 and TRBJ1-1; no clear D gene. The V gene lost 3 bases and the J gene lost 0 bases, with 21 bases spanning the gap. From germline, CDR1 is SGHNT and CDR2 YYREEE (reference sequence). The CDR3 extends over 18 amino acids.

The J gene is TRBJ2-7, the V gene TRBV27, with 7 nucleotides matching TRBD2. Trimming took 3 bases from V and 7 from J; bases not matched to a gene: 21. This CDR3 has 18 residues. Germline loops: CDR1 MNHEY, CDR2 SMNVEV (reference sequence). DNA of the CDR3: TGTGCCAGCAGTTTCATTTCGTCTGGCCTAGCGGTACATGGTGAGCAGTACTTC. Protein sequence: CASSFISSGLAVHGEQYF.

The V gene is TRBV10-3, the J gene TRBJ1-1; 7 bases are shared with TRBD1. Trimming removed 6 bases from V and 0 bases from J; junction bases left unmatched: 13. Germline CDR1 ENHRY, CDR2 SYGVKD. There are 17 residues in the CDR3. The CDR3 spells CAIRGTGQNSMNTEAFF. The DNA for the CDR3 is TGTGCCATCAGGGGGACGGGACAGAACTCGATGAACACTGAAGCTTTCTTT.

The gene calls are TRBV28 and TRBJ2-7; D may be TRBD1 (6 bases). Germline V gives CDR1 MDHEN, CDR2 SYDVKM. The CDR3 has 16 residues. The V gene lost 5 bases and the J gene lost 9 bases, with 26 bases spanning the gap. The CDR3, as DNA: TGTGCCAGCAGTCCCCCCGTCGGACAGCCTTCGGGTTTGCAGTACTTC. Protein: CASSPPVGQPSGLQYF.

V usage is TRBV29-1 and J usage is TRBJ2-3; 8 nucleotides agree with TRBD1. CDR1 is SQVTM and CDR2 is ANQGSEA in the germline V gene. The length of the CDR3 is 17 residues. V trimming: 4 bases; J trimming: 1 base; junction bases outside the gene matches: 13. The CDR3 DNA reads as TGCAGCGTTGTATTTATATTCGAACAGGGGGGCACAGATACGCAGTATTTT. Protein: CSVVFIFEQGGTDTQYF.

The CDR3 here is CASSLSTSGDTDTQYF. CDR3 coding DNA: TGTGCCAGCAGCTTATCGACTAGCGGGGACACAGATACGCAGTATTTT. The rearrangement links TRBV7-6 to TRBJ2-3, with 11 bases lining up with TRBD2. Germline CDR1 and CDR2: SGHVS and FNYEAQ. V lost 2 bases, J lost 2 bases, and 3 bases stayed unmatched. The CDR3 extends over 16 amino acids.

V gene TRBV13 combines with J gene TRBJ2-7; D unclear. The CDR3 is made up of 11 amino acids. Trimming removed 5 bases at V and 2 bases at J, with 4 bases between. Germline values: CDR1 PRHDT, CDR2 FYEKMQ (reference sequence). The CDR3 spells CASSGTYEQYF. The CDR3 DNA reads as TGTGCCAGCAGCGGGACCTACGAGCAGTACTTC.

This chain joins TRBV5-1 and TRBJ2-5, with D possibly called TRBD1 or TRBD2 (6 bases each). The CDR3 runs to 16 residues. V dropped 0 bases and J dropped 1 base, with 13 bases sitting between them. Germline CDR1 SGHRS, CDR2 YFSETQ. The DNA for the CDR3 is TGCGCCAGCAGCTTGGAGGGGGGCTGGGGCCAAGAGACCCAGTACTTC. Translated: CASSLEGGWGQETQYF.

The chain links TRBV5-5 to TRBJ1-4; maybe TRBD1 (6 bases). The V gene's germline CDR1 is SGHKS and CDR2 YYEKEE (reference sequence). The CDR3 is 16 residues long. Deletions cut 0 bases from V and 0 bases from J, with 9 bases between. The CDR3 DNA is TGTGCCAGCAGCTTGGCCGGACAGTCAACTAATGAAAAACTGTTTTTT. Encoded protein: CASSLAGQSTNEKLFF.

DNA of the CDR3: TGTGCCAGCAGCCCTATGACAGGGTTCAGTGAGCAGTTCTTC. It yields the protein CASSPMTGFSEQFF. J is TRBJ2-1 and V is TRBV28, with TRBD1 identical over 7 bases. The CDR3 sequence is 14 residues long. Germline assignment: CDR1 MDHEN and CDR2 SYDVKM. The V and J ends lost 6 bases and 9 bases, in that order; junction bases with no gene match: 11.

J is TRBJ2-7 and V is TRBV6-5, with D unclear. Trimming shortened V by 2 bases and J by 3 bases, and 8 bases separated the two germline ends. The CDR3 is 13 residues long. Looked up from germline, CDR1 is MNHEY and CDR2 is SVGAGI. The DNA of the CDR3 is TGTGCCAGCAGTTACGATGCCAGCTACGAGCAGTACTTC. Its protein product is CASSYDASYEQYF.

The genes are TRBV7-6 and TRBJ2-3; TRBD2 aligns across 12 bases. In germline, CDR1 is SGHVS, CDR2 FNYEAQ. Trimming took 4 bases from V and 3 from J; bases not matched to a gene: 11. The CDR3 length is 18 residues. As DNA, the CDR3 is TGTGCCAGCAGCTCTACCCTAGCGGGAGGGCCTAAGACAGATACGCAGTATTTT. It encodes CASSSTLAGGPKTDTQYF.

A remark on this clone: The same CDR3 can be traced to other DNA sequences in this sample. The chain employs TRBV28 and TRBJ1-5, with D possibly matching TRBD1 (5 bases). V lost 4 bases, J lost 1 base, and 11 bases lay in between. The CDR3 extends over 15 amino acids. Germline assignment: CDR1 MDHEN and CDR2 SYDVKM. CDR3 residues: CASSSGTVSNQPQHF. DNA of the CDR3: TGTGCCAGCAGTTCAGGGACCGTAAGCAATCAGCCCCAGCATTTT.

CDR3 nucleotides: TGTGCCAGCAGTTTATCAGGTGACAGGGCCTACGAGCAGTACTTC. It specifies CASSLSGDRAYEQYF. V is TRBV27 and J is TRBJ2-7; 7 bases match TRBD1. The CDR3 has 15 residues. Germline CDR1 is MNHEY and CDR2 is SMNVEV (reference sequence). With 0 bases clipped from V and 2 bases from J, the junction kept 4 bases outside the gene matches.